A selection of T cell receptor beta chains follows, all from one sample in a study of identical twins. TCRdb reprocessed the 5' RACE reads with MiXCR, giving one entry per CDR3 protein. The profile shows 350,000 to 400,000 distinct CDR3 sequences, approximately 8.7% of them singletons. The sample was naive T cells sorted from blood. These receptors originate from a woman between 50 and 59 years old in good health. The CDR3 runs from the conserved cysteine through the conserved F or W. A D gene is named only where the DNA matches it firmly. Clone size appears in some rows only: once, few, many, or a class for an expanded clone.

D gene,clone size,J gene,V gene,CDR3 protein,CDR3 DNA
TRBD2,few,TRBJ2-1,TRBV3-1,CASSRGGRRGSYNEQFF,TGTGCCAGCAGCCGGGGGGGGAGGCGGGGCTCCTACAATGAGCAGTTCTTC
-,-,TRBJ1-5,TRBV4-1,CASSHRILAGDQHF,TGCGCCAGCAGCCATCGTATACTAGCGGGAGATCAGCATTTT
-,-,TRBJ1-1,TRBV5-1,CASSITQGMVNTEAFF,TGCGCCAGCAGCATAACCCAGGGGATGGTGAACACTGAAGCTTTCTTT
TRBD1,many,TRBJ2-2,TRBV9,CASSAGQGNTGELFF,TGTGCCAGCAGCGCGGGACAGGGAAACACCGGGGAGCTGTTTTTT
TRBD1,few,TRBJ2-1,TRBV28,CASTIGGTGRNEQFF,TGTGCCAGCACCATTGGGGGGACAGGGCGCAATGAGCAGTTCTTC
-,few,TRBJ1-2,TRBV13,CASSPRDRGGLTF,TGTGCCAGCAGCCCCCGGGATCGGGGGGGCCTCACCTTC
TRBD2,-,TRBJ2-2,TRBV13,CASSLGRLASTGELFF,TGTGCCAGCAGCTTAGGACGACTAGCGTCGACCGGGGAGCTGTTTTTT
TRBD1,-,TRBJ2-1,TRBV12-3/TRBV12-4,CASKSRGQGNRGEQFF,TGTGCCAGCAAATCTAGGGGACAGGGGAATCGTGGTGAGCAGTTCTTC
TRBD2,many,TRBJ2-1,TRBV7-9,CASRLGLAEEFF,TGTGCCAGCAGGCTAGGACTAGCGGAGGAGTTCTTC
TRBD1,-,TRBJ2-1,TRBV24-1,CATSSLGTGENEQFF,TGTGCCACCAGTTCTCTAGGGACAGGGGAGAATGAGCAGTTCTTC
-,many,TRBJ1-5,TRBV29-1,CSVQQARDQPQHF,TGCAGCGTTCAACAGGCCCGAGATCAGCCCCAGCATTTT
TRBD1,-,TRBJ2-7,TRBV5-1,CASSPRTGAFYEQYF,TGCGCCAGCAGCCCCCGGACAGGCGCGTTTTACGAGCAGTACTTC
-,few,TRBJ2-3,TRBV7-2,CASSLIGGLPTDTQYF,TGTGCCAGCAGCCTTATAGGGGGATTGCCCACAGATACGCAGTATTTT
TRBD1,-,TRBJ1-1,TRBV5-1,CASSYQNRGGSNMNTEAFF,TGCGCCAGCAGCTACCAAAACAGGGGGGGATCCAACATGAACACTGAAGCTTTCTTT
TRBD2,many,TRBJ2-2,TRBV5-1,CASSEIAGGDTGELFF,TGCGCCAGCAGCGAAATAGCGGGAGGGGACACCGGGGAGCTGTTTTTT
-,many,TRBJ2-1,TRBV20-1,CSAAGTSYNEQFF,TGCAGTGCCGCCGGGACCTCCTACAATGAGCAGTTCTTC
-,few,TRBJ2-2,TRBV7-2,CASSLAGPGELFF,TGTGCCAGCAGCTTAGCGGGACCCGGGGAGCTGTTTTTT
-,many,TRBJ2-2,TRBV20-1,CSASMGLLTTGELFF,TGCAGTGCTAGTATGGGACTCCTCACAACCGGGGAGCTGTTTTTT
-,few,TRBJ2-1,TRBV27,CASSSLAGMGEQFF,TGTGCCAGCAGTTCACTAGCTGGTATGGGTGAGCAGTTCTTC
TRBD1,-,TRBJ1-4,TRBV13,CASSSGTGGVGLFF,TGTGCCAGCAGCTCCGGGACAGGGGGAGTCGGACTGTTTTTT
TRBD2,few,TRBJ2-7,TRBV29-1,CSVPSGRAVSYEQYF,TGCAGCGTCCCTAGCGGGAGGGCCGTCTCCTACGAGCAGTACTTC
-,-,TRBJ2-1,TRBV11-2,CASSAGNGLIGYNEQFF,TGTGCCAGCAGCGCAGGGAACGGGCTAATTGGTTACAATGAGCAGTTCTTC
TRBD1,-,TRBJ1-6,TRBV3-1,CASSQGTGNSPLHF,TGTGCCAGCAGCCAAGGGACAGGGAATTCACCCCTCCACTTT
-,-,TRBJ2-7,TRBV28,CASIPTTGSYEQYF,TGTGCCAGCATCCCGACGACAGGCTCCTACGAGCAGTACTTC
-,few,TRBJ2-3,TRBV29-1,CSGRGGPDTQYF,TGCAGCGGGAGGGGGGGCCCAGATACGCAGTATTTT
-,-,TRBJ1-1,TRBV7-8,CASSPHGGANAFF,TGTGCCAGCAGCCCCCACGGAGGGGCAAATGCTTTCTTT
-,-,TRBJ1-1,TRBV19,CASSIAIGTKEAFF,TGTGCCAGTAGTATAGCAATCGGGACCAAAGAAGCTTTCTTT
-,-,TRBJ2-7,TRBV3-1,CASSQDGSSPYEQYF,TGTGCCAGCAGCCAAGATGGCTCATCACCATACGAGCAGTACTTC
TRBD1,-,TRBJ1-5,TRBV27,CASSRWSGQGFRNQPQHF,TGTGCCAGCAGCCGTTGGTCGGGACAGGGTTTTCGGAATCAGCCCCAGCATTTT
-,-,TRBJ2-3,TRBV5-1,CASSLATGRPGGGTQYF,TGCGCCAGCAGCTTGGCTACAGGGAGGCCCGGAGGGGGTACGCAGTATTTT
TRBD2,-,TRBJ2-1,TRBV19,CASSMLRTSGSNEQFF,TGTGCCAGTAGTATGCTGCGGACTAGCGGGAGCAATGAGCAGTTCTTC
-,many,TRBJ2-2,TRBV5-1,CASSSGSPGELFF,TGCGCCAGCAGCTCCGGGAGCCCCGGGGAGCTGTTTTTT
-,many,TRBJ1-1,TRBV5-5,CASSFDPGTEAFF,TGTGCCAGCAGCTTTGACCCGGGAACTGAAGCTTTCTTT
-,-,TRBJ2-7,TRBV12-3/TRBV12-4,CASSLGFAPSYEQYF,TGTGCCAGCAGTTTAGGCTTCGCCCCCTCCTACGAGCAGTACTTC
-,-,TRBJ2-1,TRBV7-8,CASSGEGGYNEQFF,TGTGCCAGCTCAGGCGAAGGGGGGTACAATGAGCAGTTCTTC
-,-,TRBJ2-1,TRBV12-3/TRBV12-4,CASSLIGLLSDNEQFF,TGTGCCAGCAGTTTGATTGGGCTGTTGAGCGACAATGAGCAGTTCTTC
-,few,TRBJ2-7,TRBV5-1,CASSLVAVGGGEQYF,TGCGCCAGCAGCTTAGTAGCCGTGGGAGGGGGCGAGCAGTACTTC
TRBD1,-,TRBJ2-5,TRBV6-2/TRBV6-3,CASSSGQRQGAETQYF,TGTGCCAGCAGCTCAGGCCAAAGACAGGGGGCAGAGACCCAGTACTTC
-,few,TRBJ2-1,TRBV5-1,CASSLEGGLRVNEQFF,TGCGCCAGCAGCTTGGAAGGCGGGTTAAGGGTGAATGAGCAGTTCTTC